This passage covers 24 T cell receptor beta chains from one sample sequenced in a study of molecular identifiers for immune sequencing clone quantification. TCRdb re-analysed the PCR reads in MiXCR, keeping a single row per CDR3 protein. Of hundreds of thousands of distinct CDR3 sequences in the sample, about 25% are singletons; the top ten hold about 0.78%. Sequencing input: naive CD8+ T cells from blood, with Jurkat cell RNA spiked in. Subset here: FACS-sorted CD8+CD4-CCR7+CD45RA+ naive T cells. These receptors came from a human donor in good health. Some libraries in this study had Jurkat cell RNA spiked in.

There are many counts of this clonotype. CDR3 DNA: TGTGCCACCAGTGATTCAGGACAGTATAATGAGCAGTTCTTC. This translates into CATSDSGQYNEQFF. This chain uses TRBV24-1 with TRBJ2-1; maybe TRBD1 (6 bases). V lost 2 bases and J 7 bases, leaving 11 bases between the germline ends. The CDR3 is made up of 14 amino acids. Germline CDR1 and CDR2: KGHDR and SFDVKD.

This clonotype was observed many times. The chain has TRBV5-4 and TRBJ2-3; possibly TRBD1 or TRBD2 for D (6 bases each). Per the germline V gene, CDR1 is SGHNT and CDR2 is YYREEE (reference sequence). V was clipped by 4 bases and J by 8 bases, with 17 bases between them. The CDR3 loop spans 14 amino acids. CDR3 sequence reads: CASSGTGAGGTQYF. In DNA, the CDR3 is TGTGCCAGCAGCGGGACGGGGGCCGGAGGTACGCAGTATTTT. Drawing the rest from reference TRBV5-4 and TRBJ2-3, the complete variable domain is ETGVTQSPTHLIKTRGQQVTLRCSSQSGHNTVSWYQQALGQGPQFIFQYYREEENGRGNFPPRFSGLQFPNYSSELNVNALELDDSALYLCASSGTGAGGTQYFGPGTRLTVL.

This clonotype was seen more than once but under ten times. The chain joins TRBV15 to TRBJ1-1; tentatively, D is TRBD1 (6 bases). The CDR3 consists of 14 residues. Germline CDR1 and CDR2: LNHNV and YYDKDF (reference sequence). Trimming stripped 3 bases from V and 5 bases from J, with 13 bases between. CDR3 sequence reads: CATSSHRVGTEAFF. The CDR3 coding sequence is TGTGCCACCAGCAGCCACAGGGTCGGAACTGAAGCTTTCTTT.

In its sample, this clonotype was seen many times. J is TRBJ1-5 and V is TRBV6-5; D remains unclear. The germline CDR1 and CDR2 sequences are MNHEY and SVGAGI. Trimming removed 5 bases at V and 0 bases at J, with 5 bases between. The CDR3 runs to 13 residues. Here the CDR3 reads CASSQHSNQPQHF. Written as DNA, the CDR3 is TGTGCCAGCAGTCAGCATAGCAATCAGCCCCAGCATTTT.

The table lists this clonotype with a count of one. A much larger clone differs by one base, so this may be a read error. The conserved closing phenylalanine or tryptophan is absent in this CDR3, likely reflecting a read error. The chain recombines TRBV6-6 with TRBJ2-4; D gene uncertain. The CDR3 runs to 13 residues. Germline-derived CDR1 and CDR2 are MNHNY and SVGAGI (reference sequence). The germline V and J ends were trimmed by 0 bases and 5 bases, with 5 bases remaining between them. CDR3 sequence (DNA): TGTGCCAGCAGTTACTCGGACCAAAACATTCAGTACCTC. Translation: CASSYSDQNIQYL.

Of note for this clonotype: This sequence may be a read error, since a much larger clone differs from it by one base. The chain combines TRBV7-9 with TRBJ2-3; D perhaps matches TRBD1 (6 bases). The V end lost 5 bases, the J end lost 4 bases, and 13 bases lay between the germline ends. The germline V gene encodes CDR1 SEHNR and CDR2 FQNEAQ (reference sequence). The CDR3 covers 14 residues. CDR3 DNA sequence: TGTGCCAGCAGCGTGAGGGGGTTCGCAGATACGCAGTATTTT. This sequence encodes CASSVRGFADTQYF.

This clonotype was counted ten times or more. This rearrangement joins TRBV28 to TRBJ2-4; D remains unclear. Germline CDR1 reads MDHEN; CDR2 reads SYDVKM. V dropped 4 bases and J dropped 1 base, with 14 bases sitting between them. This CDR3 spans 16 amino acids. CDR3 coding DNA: TGTGCCAGCAGTTCAACCCCAAATTTTGCCAAAAACATTCAGTACTTC. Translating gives CASSSTPNFAKNIQYF.

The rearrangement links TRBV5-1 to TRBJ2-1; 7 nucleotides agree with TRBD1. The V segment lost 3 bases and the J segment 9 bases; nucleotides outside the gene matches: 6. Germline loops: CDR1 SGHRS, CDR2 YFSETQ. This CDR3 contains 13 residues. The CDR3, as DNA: TGCGCCAGCAGCTACAGGGGCACCGGTGAGCAGTTCTTC. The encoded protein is CASSYRGTGEQFF.

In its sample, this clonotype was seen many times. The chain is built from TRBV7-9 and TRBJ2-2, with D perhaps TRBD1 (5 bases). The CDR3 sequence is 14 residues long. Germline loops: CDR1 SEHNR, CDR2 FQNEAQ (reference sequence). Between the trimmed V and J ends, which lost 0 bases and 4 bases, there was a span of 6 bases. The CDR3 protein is CASSLARVTGELFF. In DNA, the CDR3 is TGTGCCAGCAGCTTAGCCAGGGTCACCGGGGAGCTGTTTTTT.

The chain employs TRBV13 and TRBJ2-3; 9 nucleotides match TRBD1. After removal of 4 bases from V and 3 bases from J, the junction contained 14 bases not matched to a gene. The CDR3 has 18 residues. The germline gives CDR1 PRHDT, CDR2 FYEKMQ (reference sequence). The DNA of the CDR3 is TGTGCCAGCAGCTCCGTCCCGGGACAGGGTTTAGTAACAGATACGCAGTATTTT. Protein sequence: CASSSVPGQGLVTDTQYF.

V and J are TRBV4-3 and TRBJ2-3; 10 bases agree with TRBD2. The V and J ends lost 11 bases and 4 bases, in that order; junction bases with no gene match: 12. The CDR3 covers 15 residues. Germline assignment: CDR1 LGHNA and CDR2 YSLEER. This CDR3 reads CARRQVAGGADTQYF. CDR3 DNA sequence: TGCGCCCGCCGCCAAGTAGCGGGGGGCGCAGATACGCAGTATTTT.

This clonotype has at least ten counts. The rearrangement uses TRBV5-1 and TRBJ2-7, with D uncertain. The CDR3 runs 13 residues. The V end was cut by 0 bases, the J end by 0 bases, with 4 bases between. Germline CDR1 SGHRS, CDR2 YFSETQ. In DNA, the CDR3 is TGCGCCAGCAGCTTGGACGGCTCCTACGAGCAGTACTTC. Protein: CASSLDGSYEQYF.

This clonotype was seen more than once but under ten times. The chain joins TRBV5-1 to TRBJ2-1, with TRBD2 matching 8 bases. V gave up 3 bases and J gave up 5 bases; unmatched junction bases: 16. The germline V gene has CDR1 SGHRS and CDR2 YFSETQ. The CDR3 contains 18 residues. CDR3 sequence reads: CASSSFGSGVLGNNEQFF. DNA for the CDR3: TGCGCCAGCAGCTCCTTCGGTAGCGGGGTACTTGGTAACAATGAGCAGTTCTTC. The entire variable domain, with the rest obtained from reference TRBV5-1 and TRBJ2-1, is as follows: KAGVTQTPRYLIKTRGQQVTLSCSPISGHRSVSWYQQTPGQGLQFLFEYFSETQRNKGNFPGRFSGRQFSNSRSEMNVSTLELGDSALYLCASSSFGSGVLGNNEQFFGPGTRLTVL.

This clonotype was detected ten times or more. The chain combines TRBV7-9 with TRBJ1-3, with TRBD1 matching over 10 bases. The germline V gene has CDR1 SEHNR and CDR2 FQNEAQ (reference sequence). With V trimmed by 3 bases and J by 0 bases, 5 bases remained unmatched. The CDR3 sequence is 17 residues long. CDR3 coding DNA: TGTGCCAGCAGCTTGTGGGACAGGGGAAACTCTGGAAACACCATATATTTT. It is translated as CASSLWDRGNSGNTIYF.

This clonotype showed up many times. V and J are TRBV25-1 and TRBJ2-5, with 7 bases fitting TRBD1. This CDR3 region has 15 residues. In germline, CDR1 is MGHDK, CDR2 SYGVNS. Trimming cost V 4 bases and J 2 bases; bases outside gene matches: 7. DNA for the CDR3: TGTGCCAGCAGTGTTACCGGGACAGTACAAGAGACCCAGTACTTC. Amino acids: CASSVTGTVQETQYF.

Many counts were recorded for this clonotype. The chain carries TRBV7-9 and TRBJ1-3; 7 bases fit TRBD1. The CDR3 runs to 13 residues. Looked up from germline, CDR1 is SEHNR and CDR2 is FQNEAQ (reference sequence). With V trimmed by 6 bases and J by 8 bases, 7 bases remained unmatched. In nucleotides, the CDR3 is TGTGCCAGCAGAACCGGGACAGTGGACACCATATATTTT. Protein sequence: CASRTGTVDTIYF.

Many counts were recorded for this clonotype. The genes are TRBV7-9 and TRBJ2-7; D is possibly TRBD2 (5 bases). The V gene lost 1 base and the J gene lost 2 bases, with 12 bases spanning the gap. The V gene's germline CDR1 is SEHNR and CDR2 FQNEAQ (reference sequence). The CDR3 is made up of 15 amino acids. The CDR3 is CASSLGPSSTYEQYF. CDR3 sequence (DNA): TGTGCCAGCAGCTTAGGTCCTAGCAGCACCTACGAGCAGTACTTC.

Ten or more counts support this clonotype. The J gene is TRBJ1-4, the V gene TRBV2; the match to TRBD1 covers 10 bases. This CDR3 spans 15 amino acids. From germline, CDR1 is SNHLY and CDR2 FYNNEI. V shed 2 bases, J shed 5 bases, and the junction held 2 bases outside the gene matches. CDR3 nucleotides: TGTGCCAGCAGTGAATCGGACAGGGGGAATGAAAAACTGTTTTTT. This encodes CASSESDRGNEKLFF.

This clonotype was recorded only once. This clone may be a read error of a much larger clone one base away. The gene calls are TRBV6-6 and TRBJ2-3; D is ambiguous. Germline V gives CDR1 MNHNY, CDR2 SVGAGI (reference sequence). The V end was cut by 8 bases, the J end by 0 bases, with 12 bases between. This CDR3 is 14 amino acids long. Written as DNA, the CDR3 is TGTGCCAGCGATCAATACCTTAGCACAGATACGCAGTATTTT. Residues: CASDQYLSTDTQYF.

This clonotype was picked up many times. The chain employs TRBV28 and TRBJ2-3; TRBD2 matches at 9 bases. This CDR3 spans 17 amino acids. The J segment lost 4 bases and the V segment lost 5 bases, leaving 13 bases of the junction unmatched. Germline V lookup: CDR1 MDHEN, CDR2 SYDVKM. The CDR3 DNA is TGTGCCAGCAGTCCCTGGGAGGCGGGAGGGGGAGCAGATACGCAGTATTTT. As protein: CASSPWEAGGGADTQYF. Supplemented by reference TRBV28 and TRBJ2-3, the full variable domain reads DVKVTQSSRYLVKRTGEKVFLECVQDMDHENMFWYRQDPGLGLRLIYFSYDVKMKEKGDIPEGYSVSREKKERFSLILESASTNQTSMYLCASSPWEAGGGADTQYFGPGTRLTVL.

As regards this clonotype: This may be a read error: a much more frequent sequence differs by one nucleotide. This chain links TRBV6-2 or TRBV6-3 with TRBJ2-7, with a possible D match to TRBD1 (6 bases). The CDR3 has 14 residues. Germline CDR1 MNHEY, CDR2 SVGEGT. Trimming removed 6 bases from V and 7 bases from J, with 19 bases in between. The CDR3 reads CASRDGQWAFEQYF. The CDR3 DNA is TGTGCCAGCAGAGATGGACAGTGGGCGTTTGAGCAGTACTTC.

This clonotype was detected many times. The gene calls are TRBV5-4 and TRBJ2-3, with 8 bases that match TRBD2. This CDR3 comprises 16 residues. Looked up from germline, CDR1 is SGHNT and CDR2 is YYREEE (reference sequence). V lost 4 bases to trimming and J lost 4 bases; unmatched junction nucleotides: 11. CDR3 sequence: CASSGKRGTEPDTQYF. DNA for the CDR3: TGTGCCAGCAGCGGAAAGCGGGGGACCGAGCCAGATACGCAGTATTTT. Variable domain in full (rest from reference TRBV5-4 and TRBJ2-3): ETGVTQSPTHLIKTRGQQVTLRCSSQSGHNTVSWYQQALGQGPQFIFQYYREEENGRGNFPPRFSGLQFPNYSSELNVNALELDDSALYLCASSGKRGTEPDTQYFGPGTRLTVL.

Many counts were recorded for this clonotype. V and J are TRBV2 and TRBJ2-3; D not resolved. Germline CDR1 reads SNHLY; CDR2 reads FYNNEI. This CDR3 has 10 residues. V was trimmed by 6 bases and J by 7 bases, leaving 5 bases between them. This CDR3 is CASRGNTQYF. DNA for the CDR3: TGTGCCAGCAGAGGAAATACGCAGTATTTT. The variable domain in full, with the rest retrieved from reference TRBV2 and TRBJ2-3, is EPEVTQTPSHQVTQMGQEVILRCVPISNHLYFYWYRQILGQKVEFLVSFYNNEISEKSEIFDDQFSVERPDGSNFTLKIRSTKLEDSAMYFCASRGNTQYFGPGTRLTVL.

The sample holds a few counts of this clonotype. In DNA, the CDR3 is TGTGCCAGCATGCCCCCGTCCGGGAACACCATATATTTT. Its translation is CASMPPSGNTIYF. V and J are TRBV7-9 and TRBJ1-3, with D unclear. V lost 7 bases, J lost 7 bases, and 14 bases lay in between. The CDR3 sequence is 13 residues long. Germline CDR1 is SEHNR and CDR2 is FQNEAQ (reference sequence).